A single sample gave rise to the 19 T cell receptor beta chains below, sequenced in a study of blood T cell repertoires in COVID-19. Clones were read by immunoSEQ multiplex PCR, and TCRdb kept only the in-frame ones, dropping some. The table lists roughly 130,000 clones, approximately 83% of them singletons, with roughly 15% in the top ten. The sample was peripheral blood. These receptors were obtained from a woman between 45 and 65 years old with acute or convalescent COVID-19.

The V and J genes are TRBV5-1 and TRBJ1-2, with TRBD1 matching over 7 bases. V lost 3 bases to trimming and J lost 8 bases; unmatched junction nucleotides: 4. This CDR3 spans 12 amino acids. Germline V gene sequence: CDR1 SGHRS, CDR2 YFSETQ. CDR3 amino acids: CASSWDSRGYTF. As DNA, the CDR3 is TGCGCCAGCAGCTGGGACAGTCGCGGCTACACCTTC. Looking up the rest from reference TRBV5-1 and TRBJ1-2 gives the full variable domain: KAGVTQTPRYLIKTRGQQVTLSCSPISGHRSVSWYQQTPGQGLQFLFEYFSETQRNKGNFPGRFSGRQFSNSRSEMNVSTLELGDSALYLCASSWDSRGYTFGSGTRLTVV.

This chain joins TRBV6-5 and TRBJ2-4; D gene uncertain. The V gene lost 8 bases and the J gene lost 8 bases, with 16 bases spanning the gap. Germline V gives CDR1 MNHEY, CDR2 SVGAGI. The CDR3 covers 13 residues. CDR3 in amino acids: CASAKERRDIQYF. The CDR3 nucleotides read TGTGCCAGCGCCAAGGAACGCCGGGACATTCAGTACTTC.

V usage is TRBV30 and J usage is TRBJ1-6; D unresolved. The germline CDR1 and CDR2 sequences are GTSNPN and SVGIG (reference sequence). Trimming pared 0 bases from V and 10 bases from J, leaving 13 bases between. CDR3 length equals 14 residues. CDR3 bases: TGTGCCTGGAGTGTACCCCAGGTTGGATCACCCCTCCACTTT. It codes for CAWSVPQVGSPLHF.

The chain recombines TRBV7-2 with TRBJ1-4, with a tentative D call TRBD1 (5 bases). V was pared by 2 bases and J by 2 bases, with 12 bases between. The CDR3 length is 16 residues. The germline V gene has CDR1 SGHTA and CDR2 FQGNSA. CDR3 amino acids: CASSLKLSGTNEKLFF. The CDR3 bases are TGTGCCAGCAGCTTAAAACTTTCAGGGACTAATGAAAAACTGTTTTTT.

This clone was seen more than once but under ten times. This chain uses TRBV19 with TRBJ1-6; 9 nucleotides align to TRBD1. V was pared by 10 bases and J by 6 bases, with 7 bases of the junction left unmatched. This CDR3 is 14 amino acids long. Germline CDR1 reads LNHDA; CDR2 reads SQIVND (reference sequence). CDR3 region: CATGQGTFNSPLHF. CDR3 DNA: TGTGCCACCGGACAGGGGACGTTTAATTCACCCCTCCACTTT. Full variable domain (remainder filled in from reference TRBV19 and TRBJ1-6): DGGITQSPKYLFRKEGQNVTLSCEQNLNHDAMYWYRQDPGQGLRLIYYSQIVNDFQKGDIAEGYSVSREKKESFPLTVTSAQKNPTAFYLCATGQGTFNSPLHFGNGTRLTVT.

This clone was observed a few times. The rearrangement uses TRBV6-2 or TRBV6-3 and TRBJ2-3; D possibly corresponds to TRBD2 (5 bases). Looked up from germline, CDR1 is MNHEY and CDR2 is SVGEGT. The CDR3 runs 19 residues. The V end lost 0 bases, the J end lost 3 bases, and 22 bases lay between the germline ends. CDR3 amino acids: CASSYSIDPEDSQTDTQYF. CDR3 DNA: TGTGCCAGCAGTTACTCGATTGATCCGGAGGACTCGCAAACAGATACGCAGTATTTT.

V and J are TRBV4-2 and TRBJ2-7; 9 bases are shared with TRBD1. The trim removed 1 base at V and 1 base at J, leaving 2 bases unmatched. Germline V lookup: CDR1 LGHNA, CDR2 YNFKEQ. This CDR3 is 15 amino acids long. This chain's CDR3 is CASSQAGQGSYEQYF. For the CDR3, the DNA is TGTGCCAGCAGCCAAGCGGGACAGGGATCCTACGAGCAGTACTTC.

This sequence joins TRBV9 and TRBJ1-5; perhaps TRBD1 as D (6 bases). The V end lost 4 bases, the J end lost 0 bases, and 11 bases lay between the germline ends. The CDR3 is made up of 15 amino acids. The germline gives CDR1 SGDLS, CDR2 YYNGEE. The CDR3 bases are TGTGCCAGCAGCCCGAGACAGGATAGCAATCAGCCCCAGCATTTT. This sequence encodes CASSPRQDSNQPQHF.

The genes are TRBV6-5 and TRBJ2-7; D call uncertain. The CDR3 is 14 amino acids. The germline V gene encodes CDR1 MNHEY and CDR2 SVGAGI. V shed 2 bases and J shed 2 bases, with 10 bases lying between them. The CDR3 DNA reads TGTGCCAGCAGTTACCTGGGCAGGCCCTACGAGCAGTACTTC. Protein sequence: CASSYLGRPYEQYF.

The chain combines TRBV6-5 with TRBJ2-3; TRBD2 matches at 8 bases. The CDR3 runs to 15 residues. CDR1 is MNHEY, CDR2 SVGAGI, per germline. V gave up 2 bases and J gave up 5 bases; unmatched junction bases: 6. The DNA of the CDR3 is TGTGCCAGCAGTTACCAACGGGGGGGCGGAGATACGCAGTATTTT. Translation: CASSYQRGGGDTQYF.

This chain uses TRBV5-1 with TRBJ1-5, with a possible D match to TRBD1 (5 bases). V was clipped by 0 bases and J by 6 bases, with 13 bases between them. The length of the CDR3 is 15 residues. Germline V gene lookup returns CDR1 SGHRS and CDR2 YFSETQ. CDR3 in amino acids: CASSLAGGVGQPQHF. The CDR3 nucleotides are TGCGCCAGCAGCTTGGCCGGGGGAGTGGGTCAGCCCCAGCATTTT. The whole variable domain, filled in from reference TRBV5-1 and TRBJ1-5, reads KAGVTQTPRYLIKTRGQQVTLSCSPISGHRSVSWYQQTPGQGLQFLFEYFSETQRNKGNFPGRFSGRQFSNSRSEMNVSTLELGDSALYLCASSLAGGVGQPQHFGDGTRLSIL.

The gene calls are TRBV27 and TRBJ1-6; 9 bases align to TRBD1. V was clipped by 8 bases and J by 9 bases; unmatched bases: 8. Germline V gene data show CDR1 as MNHEY and CDR2 as SMNVEV (reference sequence). CDR3 length: 14 residues. The CDR3, as DNA: TGTGCCAGCGCAACAGGGGGCGAAGGTTCACCCCTCCACTTT. Translated, it gives CASATGGEGSPLHF.

This clone appeared once. For the CDR3, the DNA is TGTGCCAGCAGCCGGCAGACAGGGACCAACTATGGCTACACCTTC. It is translated as CASSRQTGTNYGYTF. This chain links TRBV6-5 with TRBJ1-2; 7 bases are shared with TRBD1. The CDR3 sequence is 15 residues long. The junction had 9 bases not matched to a gene; V was cut back by 6 bases and J by 2 bases. The germline CDR1 and CDR2 sequences are MNHEY and SVGAGI.

In nucleotides, the CDR3 is TGTGCCAGCAGCCAAGGTTCAGGGTTTGTTAATTCACCCCTCCACTTT. Amino acid sequence: CASSQGSGFVNSPLHF. The rearrangement links TRBV3-1 (or the pseudogene TRBV3-2) to TRBJ1-6; TRBD1 is a possible D gene (5 bases). The V gene's germline CDR1 is LGHDT and CDR2 YNNKEL (reference sequence). The CDR3 contains 16 residues. V lost 1 base to trimming and J lost 6 bases, with 13 bases between them.

The chain links TRBV7-6 to TRBJ2-3; TRBD2 is a possible D gene (6 bases). This CDR3 region has 13 residues. The germline V and J ends were trimmed by 2 bases and 13 bases, with 16 bases remaining between them. Germline values: CDR1 SGHVS, CDR2 FNYEAQ. The CDR3 coding sequence is TGTGCCAGCAGCTTACTGGTCGCCGGGGAGGAGTATTTT. Translation gives CASSLLVAGEEYF.

On this clone: This sample includes further DNA sequences coding for the same CDR3. V usage is TRBV24-1 and J usage is TRBJ1-2, with D possibly being TRBD1 (6 bases). This CDR3 comprises 14 residues. Germline CDR1 reads KGHDR; CDR2 reads SFDVKD. Trimming shortened V by 1 base and J by 2 bases, and 7 bases separated the two germline ends. The CDR3 DNA is TGTGCCACCAGTGATTTCGACAGGAACTATGGCTACACCTTC. Protein: CATSDFDRNYGYTF.

This rearrangement joins TRBV28 to TRBJ1-5; 7 bases map to TRBD1. The trim removed 3 bases at V and 4 bases at J, leaving 3 bases unmatched. Germline V lookup: CDR1 MDHEN, CDR2 SYDVKM. The CDR3 length is 14 residues. The CDR3 coding sequence is TGTGCCAGCAGTTTTTCGGACAGGAATCAGCCCCAGCATTTT. As protein: CASSFSDRNQPQHF.

Here the CDR3 reads CASSRLGGHYEQYF. In DNA form, the CDR3 reads TGTGCCAGCAGCCGCCTCGGGGGGCATTACGAGCAGTACTTC. The rearrangement links TRBV7-9 to TRBJ2-7; D might be TRBD2 (7 bases). Germline V lookup: CDR1 SEHNR, CDR2 FQNEAQ (reference sequence). This CDR3 comprises 14 residues. Trimming stripped 5 bases from V and 4 bases from J, with 15 bases between.

The V call is TRBV5-1, the J call TRBJ1-3; 8 bases are a match to TRBD1. The CDR3 has 14 amino acids. In germline, CDR1 is SGHRS, CDR2 YFSETQ. The J segment lost 4 bases and the V segment lost 4 bases, leaving 4 bases of the junction unmatched. The CDR3 nucleotides read TGCGCCAGCAGCATCGGACAGGGAGGAAACACCATATATTTT. Translated: CASSIGQGGNTIYF.